These T cell receptor beta chains were read from a single sample in a study of cytomegalovirus exposure and HLA in healthy donors. TCRdb's table, derived via immunoSEQ multiplex PCR, lists solely in-frame clones and lacks some. The table includes some 150,000 clones, 70% to 90% detected once. Sequencing was done on a sample of PBMCs. The receptors stem from a woman aged 25 to 39 in good health and CMV-seropositive. CDR3s include the opening cysteine and the closing phenylalanine or tryptophan. The D gene is left open where the match is weak. Size is stated for part of the rows, as once, few or many counts, or as a class when the clone is expanded.

>.|TRBV5-1|.|TRBJ1-2
CASSFSQVYYGYTF
TGCGCCAGCAGCTTTTCACAGGTTTACTATGGCTACACCTTC
>.|TRBV19|.|TRBJ1-2
CASSVDLTRGYTF
TGTGCCAGTAGTGTAGACCTAACGAGAGGCTACACCTTC
>.|TRBV19|TRBD2|TRBJ2-1
CASSIAGGPLNEQFF
TGTGCCAGTAGTATAGCGGGGGGTCCCCTAAATGAGCAGTTCTTC
>.|TRBV7-9|.|TRBJ1-4
CSSSLVQGANEKLFF
TGTTCCAGCAGCTTAGTTCAGGGCGCGAATGAAAAACTGTTTTTT
>.|TRBV7-9|TRBD1|TRBJ1-2
CASSITTGANYGYTF
TGTGCCAGCAGCATAACGACAGGGGCTAACTATGGCTACACCTTC
>few|TRBV5-6|.|TRBJ1-2
CASSLGIWGGTEHGYTF
TGTGCCAGCAGCTTGGGGATCTGGGGGGGAACTGAGCATGGCTACACCTTC
>.|TRBV2|TRBD1|TRBJ1-4
CASRGTGPRTNEKLFF
TGTGCCAGCAGGGGGACAGGGCCAAGAACTAATGAAAAACTGTTTTTT
>.|TRBV29-1|.|TRBJ1-2
CSVEDPMTGYGYTF
TGCAGCGTTGAAGATCCCATGACAGGCTATGGCTACACCTTC
>.|TRBV6-1|TRBD1|TRBJ1-2
CASSEAGPGQDLIGYTF
TGTGCCAGCAGTGAAGCCGGCCCGGGACAGGACTTGATCGGCTACACCTTC
>.|TRBV7-3|.|TRBJ2-2
CASSLVGATGELFF
TGTGCCAGCAGCTTAGTTGGGGCCACCGGGGAGCTGTTTTTT
>.|TRBV5-1|.|TRBJ2-1
CASSLAVMGGARYNEQFF
TGCGCCAGCAGCTTGGCAGTGATGGGGGGGGCCCGATACAATGAGCAGTTCTTC
>.|TRBV5-1|TRBD2|TRBJ2-3
CASRTGGGTDTQYF
TGCGCCAGTCGGACTGGCGGGGGGACAGATACGCAGTATTTT
>.|TRBV2|.|TRBJ2-5
CASSESLGAVQETQYF
TGTGCCAGCAGTGAGTCTCTTGGGGCAGTCCAAGAGACCCAGTACTTC
>.|TRBV7-3|TRBD1|TRBJ2-2
CASSRQGFTGELFF
TGTGCCAGCAGCCGACAGGGTTTCACCGGGGAGCTGTTTTTT
>.|TRBV29-1|.|TRBJ1-5
CSVRDTDQPQHF
TGCAGCGTCCGGGACACCGATCAGCCCCAGCATTTT
>.|TRBV7-8|TRBD2|TRBJ2-1
CASSLEAGAYNEQLF
TGTGCCAGCAGCTTAGAAGCGGGGGCTTACAATGAGCAGCTCTTC
>few|TRBV5-1|TRBD1|TRBJ1-5
CASSPGTGSNQPQHF
TGCGCCAGCAGCCCGGGGACAGGTAGCAATCAGCCCCAGCATTTT
>.|TRBV5-5|.|TRBJ1-1
CASSLEQGGTEAFF
TGTGCCAGCAGCTTGGAACAGGGCGGCACTGAAGCTTTCTTT
>.|TRBV5-6|.|TRBJ1-1
CASSYGTFRARAFF
TGTGCCAGCAGCTACGGGACATTTAGAGCGCGCGCTTTCTTT
>.|TRBV30|.|TRBJ2-5
CAWSTLAETQYF
TGTGCCTGGAGTACCTTGGCAGAGACCCAGTACTTC
>.|TRBV11-2|TRBD2|TRBJ2-5
CASSLTSAKETQYF
TGTGCCAGCAGCTTAACTAGCGCCAAAGAGACCCAGTACTTC
>.|TRBV19|TRBD1|TRBJ2-3
CASGTGTIGTQYF
TGTGCCAGTGGGACAGGGACGATAGGTACGCAGTATTTT
>.|TRBV7-2|TRBD2|TRBJ2-7
CASTLRSGGPYEQYF
TGTGCCAGCACCCTTAGGAGCGGGGGACCCTACGAGCAGTACTTC
>once|TRBV19|.|TRBJ2-2
CASSEGRTGELFF
TGTGCCAGTAGTGAGGGCAGGACCGGGGAGCTGTTTTTT
>.|TRBV5-1|.|TRBJ1-1
CASRDRPTEAFF
TGCGCCAGCAGAGACAGACCGACTGAAGCTTTCTTT
>.|TRBV10-3|TRBD2|TRBJ2-7
CAISGGADEQYF
TGTGCCATTAGCGGGGGGGCCGACGAGCAGTACTTC